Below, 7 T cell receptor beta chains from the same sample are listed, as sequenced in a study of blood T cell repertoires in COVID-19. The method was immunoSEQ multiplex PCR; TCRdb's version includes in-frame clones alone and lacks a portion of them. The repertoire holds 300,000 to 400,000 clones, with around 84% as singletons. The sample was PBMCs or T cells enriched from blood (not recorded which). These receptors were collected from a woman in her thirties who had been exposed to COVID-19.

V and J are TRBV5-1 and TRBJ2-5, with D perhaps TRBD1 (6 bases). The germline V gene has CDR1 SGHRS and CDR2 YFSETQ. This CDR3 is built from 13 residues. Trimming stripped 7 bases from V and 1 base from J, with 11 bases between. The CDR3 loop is CASYRRGQETQYF. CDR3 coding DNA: TGCGCCAGCTATCGCAGGGGCCAAGAGACCCAGTACTTC.

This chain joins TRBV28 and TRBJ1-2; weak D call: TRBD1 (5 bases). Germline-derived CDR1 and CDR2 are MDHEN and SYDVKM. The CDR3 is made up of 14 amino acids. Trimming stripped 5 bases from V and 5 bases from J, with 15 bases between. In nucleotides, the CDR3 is TGTGCCAGCAGTCCGCCGTGGGGCACGTATGGCTACACCTTC. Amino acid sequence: CASSPPWGTYGYTF.

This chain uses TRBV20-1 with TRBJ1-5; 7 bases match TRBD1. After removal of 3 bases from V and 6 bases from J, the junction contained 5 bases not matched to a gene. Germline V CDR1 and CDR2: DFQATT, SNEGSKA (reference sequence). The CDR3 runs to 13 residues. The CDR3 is CSASRQGGQPQHF. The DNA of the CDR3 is TGCAGTGCTAGTAGACAGGGTGGTCAGCCCCAGCATTTT.

The CDR3 DNA reads as TGTGCCAGCAGTGATCAATATTGGACGGGGAATCAGCCCCAGCATTTT. Translating gives CASSDQYWTGNQPQHF. This chain uses TRBV6-1 with TRBJ1-5; no definite D call. CDR1 MNHNS and CDR2 SASEGT come from the germline V gene. V dropped 3 bases and J dropped 4 bases, with 16 bases sitting between them. This CDR3 is built from 16 residues.

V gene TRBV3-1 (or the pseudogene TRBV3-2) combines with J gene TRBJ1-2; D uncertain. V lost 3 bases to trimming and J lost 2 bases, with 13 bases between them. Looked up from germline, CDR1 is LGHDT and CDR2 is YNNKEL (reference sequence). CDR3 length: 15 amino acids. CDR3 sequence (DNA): TGTGCCAGCAGCCATCTCCAGACAACAAACTATGGCTACACCTTC. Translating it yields CASSHLQTTNYGYTF.

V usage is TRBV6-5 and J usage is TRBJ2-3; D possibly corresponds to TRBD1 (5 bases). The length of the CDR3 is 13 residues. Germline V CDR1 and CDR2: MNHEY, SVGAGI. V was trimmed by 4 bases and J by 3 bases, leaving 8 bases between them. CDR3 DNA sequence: TGTGCCAGCAGTTCCCCAGGGACAGATACGCAGTATTTT. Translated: CASSSPGTDTQYF.

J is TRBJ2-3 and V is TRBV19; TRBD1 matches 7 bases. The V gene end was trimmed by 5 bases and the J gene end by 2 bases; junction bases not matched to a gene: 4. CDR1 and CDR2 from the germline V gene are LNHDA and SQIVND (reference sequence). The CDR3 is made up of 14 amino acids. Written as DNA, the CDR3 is TGTGCCAGTAGTCCGACAGGGACCACAGATACGCAGTATTTT. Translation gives CASSPTGTTDTQYF.